The source of this TCR beta chain is a study of blood T cell repertoires in COVID-19. Original processing methods: For nucleated cells, counts were estimated from reference gene primer amplification. Sequencing was performed with immunoSEQ multiplex PCR; in TCRdb, only in-frame clones are kept and a portion is missing. The V and J calls and clone size were taken over from that table, and D and trimming were inferred from the DNA. The sample contains around 140,000 clones, around 86% of which appear only once. Enrollees, roughly 18 to 89 years old, lived in 24 US areas. Categorization into cohorts depended on clinical history that participants reported. The CDR3 covers 14 residues. Trimming left V 6 bases short and J 1 base short, with 12 bases between. CDR1 is KGHSH, CDR2 LQKENI, per germline.

Sequenced sample: PBMCs or T cells enriched from blood (not recorded which). The source is a man aged 60 to 75 who had recovered from COVID-19. The rearrangement uses TRBV18 and TRBJ2-5; D might be TRBD1 (5 bases). The chain's CDR3 is CASSRMDIQETQYF. CDR3 bases: TGTGCCAGCTCTCGGATGGACATCCAAGAGACCCAGTACTTC. The whole variable domain, filled in from reference TRBV18 and TRBJ2-5, reads NAGVMQNPRHLVRRRGQEARLRCSPMKGHSHVYWYRQLPEEGLKFMVYLQKENIIDESGMPKERFSAEFPKEGPSILRIQQVVRGDSAAYFCASSRMDIQETQYFGPGTRLLVL.